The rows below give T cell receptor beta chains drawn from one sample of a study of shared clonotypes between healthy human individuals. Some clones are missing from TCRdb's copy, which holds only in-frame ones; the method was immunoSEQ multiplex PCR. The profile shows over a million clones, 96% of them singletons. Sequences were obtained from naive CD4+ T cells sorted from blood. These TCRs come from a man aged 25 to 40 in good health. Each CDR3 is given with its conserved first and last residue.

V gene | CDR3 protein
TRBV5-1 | CASRVADNQETQYF
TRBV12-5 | CASGLVLAGAEPNEQFF
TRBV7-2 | CASSFLAGPYEQYF
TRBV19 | CASSIAKDNEQFF
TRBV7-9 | CASSFWFDLDKSRANVLTF
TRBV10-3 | CASIKGSSGANVLTF
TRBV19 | CASSTEGQSWETQYF
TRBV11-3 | CASSPADRSYNEQFF
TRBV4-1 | CASSQNGELFF
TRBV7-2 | CASSLPGAPPYEQYF
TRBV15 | CATSRDIQITYEKLFF
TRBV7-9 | CASSRGTIGYIQYF
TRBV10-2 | CASSEIYRHEQYF
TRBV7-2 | CASSLVRGGDTQYF
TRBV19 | CASRLPGQANTEAFF
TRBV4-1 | CASSHPGTGVGQYF
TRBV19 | CASSNNRRLKQFF
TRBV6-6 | CASSPRVAGSTGYTF
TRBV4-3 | CASRNNRGMNTEAFF
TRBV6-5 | CASMTGGPEVSQYF
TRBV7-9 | CASSASSYEQYF
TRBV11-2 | CASSPKLGSPVGEQYF
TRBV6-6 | CASSYSQRNTEAFF
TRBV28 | CASSFDGYYGYTF
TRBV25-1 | CASSEYGANRDRNNEQFF
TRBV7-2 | CASSLTSSTDTQYF
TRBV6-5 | CASSQTGLEQYF
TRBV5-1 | CASRLSGRGDTQYF